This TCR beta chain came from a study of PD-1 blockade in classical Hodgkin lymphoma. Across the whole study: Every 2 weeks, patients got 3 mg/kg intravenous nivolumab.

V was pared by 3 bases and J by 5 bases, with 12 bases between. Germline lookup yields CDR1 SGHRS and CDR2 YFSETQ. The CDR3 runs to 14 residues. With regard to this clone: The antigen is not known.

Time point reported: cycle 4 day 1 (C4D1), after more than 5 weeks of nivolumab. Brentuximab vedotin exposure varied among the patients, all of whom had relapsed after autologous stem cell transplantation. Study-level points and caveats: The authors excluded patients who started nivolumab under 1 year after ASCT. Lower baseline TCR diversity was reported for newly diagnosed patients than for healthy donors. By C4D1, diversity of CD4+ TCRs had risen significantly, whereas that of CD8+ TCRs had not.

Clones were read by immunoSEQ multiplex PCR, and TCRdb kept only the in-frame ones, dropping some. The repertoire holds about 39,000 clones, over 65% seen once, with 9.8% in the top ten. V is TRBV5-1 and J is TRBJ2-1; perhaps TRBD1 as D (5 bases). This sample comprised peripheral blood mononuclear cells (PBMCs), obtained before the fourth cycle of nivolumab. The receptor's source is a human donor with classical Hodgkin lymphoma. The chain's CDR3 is CASSSEGADNEQFF. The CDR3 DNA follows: TGCGCCAGCAGCTCCGAAGGGGCCGACAATGAGCAGTTCTTC.